This TCR beta chain was recovered during a study of blood T cells in healthy people across ages. Study-wide results and caveats: Observed TCR beta diversity per million T cells went down as age went up. This fall followed a roughly linear course with age. Compared with aged donors, long-lived donors showed fewer expanded clones, suggesting selection.

Isolation yielded PBMCs, at least 6.5 million per sample, in every case. Sample-barcoded 5' priming and a J-beta primer mix drove a second PCR of roughly 7 to 11 cycles. MiXCR was run by TCRdb on the 5' RACE reads, yielding one entry per CDR3 protein. The repertoire holds about 670,000 distinct CDR3 sequences, with 40% to 65% as singletons. This clonotype was observed a handful of times. Its antigen is currently unknown. CDR1 is MNHEY and CDR2 is SMNVEV in the germline V gene (reference sequence). The CDR3 length is 15 residues. After removal of 2 bases from V and 2 bases from J, the junction contained 1 base not matched to a gene.

The sequenced sample was blood. The chain uses TRBV27 and TRBJ2-1; 9 bases match TRBD2. This TCR was recovered from a woman aged 80 or over in good health. CDR3 nucleotide sequence: TGTGCCAGCAGTTTACAGCGGGGGGCCTACAATGAGCAGTTCTTC. It encodes CASSLQRGAYNEQFF.